These 32 T cell receptor beta chains share one sample of origin, sequenced in a study of response to subunit inactivated influenza vaccine. TCRdb analysed the RT-PCR reads with MiXCR anew, one entry per CDR3 protein. The profile shows approximately 500,000 distinct CDR3 sequences, under 15% of them singletons. The sequences come from PBMCs from blood, collected roughly 48 days after vaccination. The receptors were gathered from a man in his fifties who received an inactivated influenza vaccine.

This clonotype was counted once. V gene TRBV5-1 combines with J gene TRBJ2-7; unclear D gene. The length of the CDR3 is 15 residues. Germline-derived CDR1 and CDR2 are SGHRS and YFSETQ. V lost 0 bases and J 1 base, leaving 11 bases between the germline ends. CDR3 sequence reads: CASSLGLGGSYEQYV. In DNA, the CDR3 is TGCGCCAGCAGCTTGGGTCTCGGCGGATCCTACGAGCAGTACGTC.

This clonotype has a count of ten or more. The rearrangement joins TRBV6-1 to TRBJ2-1; D gene unclear. V lost 10 bases to trimming and J lost 5 bases, with 18 bases between them. Germline loops: CDR1 MNHNS, CDR2 SASEGT. This CDR3 has 14 residues. Here the CDR3 reads CATLRIPPNNEQFF. Written as DNA, the CDR3 is TGTGCCACCCTCAGGATCCCTCCCAACAATGAGCAGTTCTTC.

This clonotype occurred many times. The J gene is TRBJ2-5, the V gene TRBV5-6; tentatively, D is TRBD2 (5 bases). V lost 1 base and J 0 bases, leaving 7 bases between the germline ends. The CDR3 is 14 amino acids. CDR1 and CDR2 from the germline V gene are SGHDT and YYEEEE. CDR3 sequence (DNA): TGTGCCAGCAGCTTGCGAGGGAACCAAGAGACCCAGTACTTC. The encoded protein is CASSLRGNQETQYF.

This clonotype has a handful of counts. The rearrangement uses TRBV10-3 and TRBJ2-1; TRBD2 might be the D (6 bases). The ends were cut back, 2 bases at V and 0 bases at J, with 14 bases in the middle. The CDR3 contains 17 residues. The germline V gene encodes CDR1 ENHRY and CDR2 SYGVKD. CDR3 region: CAISELRDSISYNEQFF. Here the CDR3 DNA reads TGTGCCATCAGTGAGCTTAGGGACTCTATCTCCTACAATGAGCAGTTCTTC.

This clonotype was counted at least ten times. This chain links TRBV28 with TRBJ1-5, with D maybe TRBD1 (5 bases). Trimming cost V 2 bases and J 6 bases, with 11 bases left between them. The CDR3 extends over 14 amino acids. Germline-derived CDR1 and CDR2 are MDHEN and SYDVKM. The CDR3 DNA sequence: TGTGCCAGCAGTTTACTGGGGCTTGGTCAGCCCCAGCATTTT. Amino acids: CASSLLGLGQPQHF.

V usage is TRBV20-1 and J usage is TRBJ2-3; 10 nucleotides align to TRBD1. Germline V gives CDR1 DFQATT, CDR2 SNEGSKA (reference sequence). Trimming removed 5 bases from V and 5 bases from J; junction bases left unmatched: 4. The CDR3 has 13 residues. Here the CDR3 reads CSASGQGLDTQYF. The CDR3 coding sequence is TGCAGTGCTTCGGGACAGGGGCTAGATACGCAGTATTTT.

There are a few counts of this clonotype. V and J are TRBV11-1 and TRBJ1-3, with D possibly being TRBD1 (6 bases). Trimming stripped 5 bases from V and 0 bases from J, with 20 bases between. The CDR3 sequence is 18 residues long. Per the germline V gene, CDR1 is SGHAT and CDR2 is FQDESV (reference sequence). The CDR3 sequence: CASSLKPLGANSGNTIYF. In DNA form, the CDR3 reads TGTGCCAGCAGCCTAAAGCCCCTGGGGGCGAACTCTGGAAACACCATATATTTT.

V and J are TRBV11-2 and TRBJ2-7, with TRBD2 matching over 14 bases. The CDR3 extends over 18 amino acids. Germline V lookup: CDR1 SGHAT, CDR2 FQNNGV. Trimming took 5 bases from V and 3 from J; bases not matched to a gene: 12. CDR3 sequence reads: CASSQTSGGGLPFYEQYF. The CDR3 nucleotides read TGTGCCAGCAGCCAGACTAGCGGGGGGGGTCTACCCTTCTACGAGCAGTACTTC.

This clonotype showed up just a few times. The CDR3 is CSVGDIYEQYF. As DNA, the CDR3 is TGCAGCGTTGGCGACATCTACGAGCAGTACTTC. The V and J genes are TRBV29-1 and TRBJ2-7; D unclear. From germline, CDR1 is SQVTM and CDR2 ANQGSEA. The length of the CDR3 is 11 residues. V lost 4 bases, J lost 3 bases, and 7 bases lay in between.

The chain links TRBV4-1 to TRBJ2-5; a weak D match, TRBD1 (6 bases). V lost 3 bases and J lost 5, with 13 bases in between. CDR1 MGHRA and CDR2 YSYEKL come from the germline V gene. The CDR3 consists of 14 residues. CDR3 residues: CASSQRQGQETQYF. The CDR3 nucleotides read TGCGCCAGCAGCCAGAGGCAGGGGCAGGAGACCCAGTACTTC.

This clonotype was seen a few times. The rearrangement links TRBV7-3 to TRBJ2-7; D is ambiguous. The CDR3 totals 15 residues. V gave up 0 bases and J gave up 6 bases, with 15 bases separating them. Looked up from germline, CDR1 is SGHTA and CDR2 is FQGTGA. In nucleotides, the CDR3 is TGTGCCAGCAGCTTAACAGGGTCCTACCTTGGCGAGCAGTACTTC. It specifies CASSLTGSYLGEQYF.

This clonotype was seen ten or more times. V usage is TRBV5-6 and J usage is TRBJ2-2; unclear D gene. Germline loops: CDR1 SGHDT, CDR2 YYEEEE. The V end was cut by 0 bases, the J end by 0 bases, with 3 bases between. The length of the CDR3 is 14 residues. In DNA form, the CDR3 reads TGTGCCAGCAGCTTGGCGGCGAACACCGGGGAGCTGTTTTTT. Its translation: CASSLAANTGELFF.

This clonotype has just a few counts. The rearrangement uses TRBV11-2 and TRBJ2-3; a possible D gene is TRBD2 (6 bases). This CDR3 spans 15 amino acids. Germline V CDR1 and CDR2: SGHAT, FQNNGV. V was clipped by 5 bases and J by 3 bases, with 15 bases between them. The CDR3 is CASSRTGTLTDTQYF. CDR3 nucleotide sequence: TGTGCCAGCAGCCGTACCGGGACTCTTACAGATACGCAGTATTTT.

This clonotype was seen more than once but under ten times. The chain links TRBV12-3 or TRBV12-4 to TRBJ1-5; 7 nucleotides agree with TRBD1. The CDR3 extends over 16 amino acids. Unmatched junction bases numbered 11, after V lost 2 bases and J lost 7 bases. Here the CDR3 reads CASSLYHRGGRQPQHF. CDR3 DNA sequence: TGTGCCAGCAGTTTATACCACAGGGGAGGTCGACAGCCCCAGCATTTT.

This clonotype has just a few counts. The rearrangement links TRBV4-2 to TRBJ2-3, with D unclear. V was cut by 1 base and J by 5 bases, with 13 bases left in between. Germline assignment: CDR1 LGHNA and CDR2 YNFKEQ. The CDR3 has 15 amino acids. In DNA form, the CDR3 reads TGTGCCAGCAGCCAAGGTGTTGGCCCCGGAGATACGCAGTATTTT. Translated, it gives CASSQGVGPGDTQYF.

The chain employs TRBV10-3 and TRBJ2-1; possibly TRBD1 for D (5 bases). Germline CDR1 is ENHRY and CDR2 is SYGVKD. Trimming cost V 1 base and J 5 bases, with 12 bases left between them. CDR3 length: 15 residues. The CDR3 spells CAISEFLGDHNEQFF. CDR3 DNA sequence: TGTGCCATCAGTGAGTTCCTAGGGGATCACAATGAGCAGTTCTTC.

This chain joins TRBV20-1 and TRBJ2-5; 11 bases line up with TRBD2. The length of the CDR3 is 17 residues. Germline CDR1 is DFQATT and CDR2 is SNEGSKA (reference sequence). Trimming took 0 bases from V and 5 from J; bases not matched to a gene: 11. The CDR3 region is CSARDRSLAGVWETQYF. The CDR3 DNA reads TGCAGTGCTAGAGATCGCTCACTAGCGGGAGTTTGGGAGACCCAGTACTTC.

This clonotype has a handful of counts. J is TRBJ2-7 and V is TRBV29-1; 10 nucleotides line up with TRBD1. The CDR3 is 14 residues long. Per germline, CDR1 SQVTM and CDR2 ANQGSEA. V shed 4 bases and J 3 bases; nucleotides not matched to a gene: 6. The CDR3 DNA reads TGCAGCGTTGGCGAGACAGGGGGCGGCTACGAGCAGTACTTC. As protein: CSVGETGGGYEQYF.

The CDR3 bases are TGTGCCAGCAGCCAAATACAGGGGAATGAGCAGTTCTTC. It codes for CASSQIQGNEQFF. The V gene is TRBV7-3, the J gene TRBJ2-1, with TRBD1 matching over 7 bases. With 5 bases clipped from V and 7 bases from J, the junction kept 5 bases outside the gene matches. The CDR3 is 13 amino acids. The germline V gene has CDR1 SGHTA and CDR2 FQGTGA.

At least ten counts were recorded for this clonotype. The chain recombines TRBV5-1 with TRBJ2-1, with TRBD2 matching 13 bases. Germline V gives CDR1 SGHRS, CDR2 YFSETQ. The CDR3 has 18 residues. Unmatched junction bases numbered 8, after V lost 3 bases and J lost 2 bases. CDR3 sequence reads: CASSSRLAGGQTYNEQFF. The CDR3 DNA reads as TGCGCCAGCAGCTCCCGACTAGCGGGGGGCCAAACCTACAATGAGCAGTTCTTC.

This clonotype was detected only a few times. V and J are TRBV20-1 and TRBJ2-3; perhaps D is TRBD1 or TRBD2 (7 bases each). The V gene's germline CDR1 is DFQATT and CDR2 SNEGSKA (reference sequence). Trimming removed 6 bases at V and 7 bases at J, with 20 bases between. The CDR3 totals 14 residues. CDR3 amino acids: CSATVGGTDNTQYF. The CDR3 DNA sequence: TGCAGTGCCACCGTCGGGGGGACAGACAATACGCAGTATTTT.

With respect to this clonotype: One end of the junction does not line up with germline, which may come from a read error. The CDR3 bases are TGCTGTGCTAGAGCCAGACTAGCGGAGTCGAAGGAGACCCAGTACTTC. Encoded protein: CCARARLAESKETQYF. The V call is TRBV20-1, the J call TRBJ2-5; 9 nucleotides line up with TRBD2. The CDR3 is 16 residues long. Germline CDR1 and CDR2: DFQATT and SNEGSKA (reference sequence).

This clonotype was seen many times. The chain employs TRBV11-2 and TRBJ2-7, with 7 bases lining up with TRBD2. Unmatched junction bases numbered 10, after V lost 0 bases and J lost 5 bases. Per the germline V gene, CDR1 is SGHAT and CDR2 is FQNNGV. The CDR3 consists of 16 residues. The CDR3 coding sequence is TGTGCCAGCAGCTTAGACGAACGGCGGGAGTATGACGAGCAGTACTTC. Translated, it gives CASSLDERREYDEQYF.

This clonotype has a handful of counts. This chain joins TRBV6-5 and TRBJ2-3, with D unclear. The germline V and J ends were trimmed by 2 bases and 1 base, with 10 bases remaining between them. The CDR3 is made up of 15 amino acids. Germline lookup yields CDR1 MNHEY and CDR2 SVGAGI. The CDR3 here is CASSYATHRTDTQYF. CDR3 in DNA: TGTGCCAGCAGTTACGCCACCCACCGCACAGATACGCAGTATTTT.

This clonotype was counted only a few times. This chain connects TRBV2 to TRBJ2-1, with D maybe TRBD1 (7 bases). The CDR3 covers 17 residues. Germline V gene data show CDR1 as SNHLY and CDR2 as FYNNEI. V was trimmed by 0 bases and J by 8 bases, leaving 20 bases between them. The CDR3 DNA is TGTGCCAGCAGTGAAGCGCATGGGGTTCAGGGGGGTCATGAGCAGTTCTTC. It yields the protein CASSEAHGVQGGHEQFF.

Here the CDR3 reads CSAPRTSGINEQFF. The CDR3 DNA reads TGCAGTGCTCCGAGGACTAGCGGGATCAATGAGCAGTTCTTC. The chain carries TRBV20-1 and TRBJ2-1; 12 nucleotides match TRBD2. Germline CDR1 DFQATT, CDR2 SNEGSKA (reference sequence). This CDR3 is 14 amino acids long. J lost 6 bases, V lost 5 bases, and 5 bases had no gene match.

The chain recombines TRBV20-1 with TRBJ1-1; D gene unclear. Germline V CDR1 and CDR2: DFQATT, SNEGSKA (reference sequence). The CDR3 has 14 residues. V lost 3 bases and J 3 bases, leaving 14 bases between the germline ends. CDR3 DNA: TGCAGTGCTAGTGCCGGCCAACTTGACACTGAAGCTTTCTTT. Its translation: CSASAGQLDTEAFF.

This clonotype showed up just a few times. V is TRBV12-3 or TRBV12-4 and J is TRBJ2-4; possibly TRBD2 for D (5 bases). V shed 6 bases and J shed 6 bases, with 18 bases lying between them. The CDR3 covers 15 residues. The CDR3 DNA follows: TGTGCCAGCAGCGTCAGCGGAACAGCGATAAACATTCAGTACTTC. It specifies CASSVSGTAINIQYF.

The chain joins TRBV28 to TRBJ2-5; D is undetermined. This CDR3 region has 12 residues. CDR1 is MDHEN and CDR2 is SYDVKM in the germline V gene. Trimming removed 3 bases at V and 3 bases at J, with 5 bases between. CDR3 residues: CASSLVKETQYF. DNA of the CDR3: TGTGCCAGCAGTTTGGTGAAAGAGACCCAGTACTTC.

The genes are TRBV7-2 and TRBJ2-2; a weak D match, TRBD2 (6 bases). The CDR3 is 14 amino acids. V shed 5 bases and J shed 6 bases, with 13 bases lying between them. CDR1 SGHTA and CDR2 FQGNSA come from the germline V gene. DNA for the CDR3: TGTGCCAGCAGCCCGGAGGGGCCGTCCGGGGAGCTGTTTTTT. The encoded protein is CASSPEGPSGELFF. The complete variable domain, with remaining parts taken from reference TRBV7-2 and TRBJ2-2, reads GAGVSQSPSNKVTEKGKDVELRCDPISGHTALYWYRQSLGQGLEFLIYFQGNSAPDKSGLPSDRFSAERTGGSVSTLTIQRTQQEDSAVYLCASSPEGPSGELFFGEGSRLTVL.

A word on this clonotype: A much larger clonotype is one base distant, so this may be a read error. The chain has TRBV7-2 and TRBJ2-5; 8 nucleotides align to TRBD2. The CDR3 has 14 residues. Germline-derived CDR1 and CDR2 are SGHTA and FQGNSA. The CDR3 spells CASSLVAGRETKYF. The CDR3 region has the DNA TGTGCCAGCAGCTTAGTAGCGGGGAGAGAGACCAAGTACTTC.

This clonotype was observed at least ten times. The chain has TRBV7-8 and TRBJ2-3; D perhaps matches TRBD1 (5 bases). The V gene's germline CDR1 is SGHVS and CDR2 FQNEAQ. V gave up 6 bases and J gave up 2 bases, with 15 bases separating them. This CDR3 spans 15 amino acids. For the CDR3, the DNA is TGTGCCAGCAGAGAGACAGTTATTGACACAGATACGCAGTATTTT. The encoded protein is CASRETVIDTDTQYF.